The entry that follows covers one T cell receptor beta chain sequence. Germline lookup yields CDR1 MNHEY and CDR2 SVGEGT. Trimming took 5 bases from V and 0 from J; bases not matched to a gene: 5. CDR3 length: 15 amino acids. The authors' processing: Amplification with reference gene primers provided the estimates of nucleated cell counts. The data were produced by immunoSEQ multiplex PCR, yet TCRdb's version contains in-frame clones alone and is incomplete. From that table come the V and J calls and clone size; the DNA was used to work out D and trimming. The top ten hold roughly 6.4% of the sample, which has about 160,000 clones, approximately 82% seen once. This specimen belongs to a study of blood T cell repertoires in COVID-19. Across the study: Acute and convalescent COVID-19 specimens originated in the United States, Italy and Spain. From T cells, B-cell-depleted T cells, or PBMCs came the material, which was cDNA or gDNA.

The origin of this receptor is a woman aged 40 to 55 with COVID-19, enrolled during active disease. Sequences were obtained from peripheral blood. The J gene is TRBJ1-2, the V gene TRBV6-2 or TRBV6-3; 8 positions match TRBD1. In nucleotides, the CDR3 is TGTGCCAGCAGTCTCAGGGGGCGGTCTAACTATGGCTACACCTTC. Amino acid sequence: CASSLRGRSNYGYTF.